The 18 T cell receptor delta chains reported below all come from one sample, sequenced in a study of Vδ1+ human thymocytes. The antigens of these receptors remain unknown. Extracted RNA was reverse transcribed into cDNA. CDR3 amplicons came from multiplex PCR with pooled V-gene forward and constant-region reverse primers. TCRdb called clones from the multiplex PCR reads again using CATT. The sample holds tens of thousands of delta-chain clones, 25% to 30% seen once. The study, taken as a whole, reports: Thymic TRG and TRD repertoires appeared highly polyclonal.

The sequenced sample consisted of Vdelta1+ gamma-delta thymocytes from the thymus. Subset of the sample: FACS-sorted CD3+ TCRalphabeta- TCRVdelta1+ TCRVdelta2- thymocytes. These receptors were collected from a boy younger than two who had congenital heart surgery.

The chain links TRDV1 to TRDJ1, with D perhaps TRDD2 (7 bases). This CDR3 comprises 19 residues. The V and J ends lost 0 bases and 1 base respectively, with 21 bases between them. CDR1 is TSWWSYY, CDR2 QGS, per germline. The CDR3 loop reads CALGELSYAHWEGTDKLIF. The DNA of the CDR3 is TGTGCTCTTGGGGAACTTTCCTACGCCCACTGGGAGGGCACCGATAAACTCATCTTT.

This clone showed up many times. The chain employs TRDV1 and TRDJ1; D is perhaps TRDD2 (6 bases). The CDR3 sequence is 18 residues long. V was trimmed by 0 bases and J by 4 bases, leaving 21 bases between them. Germline V CDR1 and CDR2: TSWWSYY, QGS. CDR3 sequence (DNA): TGTGCTCTTGGGGAACTAGGATTCCTAAGAAGAGATAGCGATAAACTCATCTTT. It translates to CALGELGFLRRDSDKLIF.

With regard to this clone: Since a much larger clone is just one base distant, this may be a read error. Other DNA sequences of this sample code for an identical CDR3. V is TRDV1 and J is TRDJ1; 8 bases are shared with TRDD3. The ends lost 0 bases at V and 0 bases at J; junction bases unmatched: 15. This CDR3 contains 20 residues. Germline assignment: CDR1 TSWWSYY and CDR2 QGS. CDR3 protein: CALGELSPFRGISYTDKLIF. In nucleotides, the CDR3 is TGTGCTCTTGGGGAACTCAGCCCTTTTAGGGGGATATCCTACACCGATAAACTCATCTTT.

A few counts support this clone. Mismatch with germline at one junction end may stem from a read error. The sample holds other DNA sequences that translate to the same CDR3. J is TRDJ1 and V is TRDV1; maybe TRDD3 (5 bases). This CDR3 has 23 residues. Germline CDR1 is TSWWSYY and CDR2 is QGS. CDR3 coding DNA: TGTGCTCTTGGGGAACTAGGGGGGGTTGCTACGGGTACTGGAACAGTACACACCGATAAGCTCATCTTT. Translation: CALGELGGVATGTGTVHTDKLIF.

On this clone: The junction differs from germline at one of its ends, possibly a read error. The J gene is TRDJ1, the V gene TRDV1; no definite D call. Germline CDR1 and CDR2: TSWWSYY and QGS. The CDR3 length is 14 residues. The CDR3 DNA reads as TGTGCTCTTGGGTTGGGAACTTACACCGATAAACCCATCTTT. This translates into CALGLGTYTDKPIF.

This clone was seen more than once but under ten times. This sequence joins TRDV1 and TRDJ1, with 10 bases fitting TRDD3. V lost 5 bases, J lost 1 base, and 22 bases stayed unmatched. The germline CDR1 and CDR2 sequences are TSWWSYY and QGS. The CDR3 is made up of 21 amino acids. The CDR3 loop is CALGSGLSRLLGDSSTDKLIF. The CDR3 DNA reads as TGTGCTCTTGGGTCTGGCCTTTCGCGGCTGCTGGGGGATAGTAGCACCGATAAACTCATCTTT.

As regards this clone: The junction departs from the called germline gene at one end, perhaps through a read error. In the same sample, other DNA sequences code for this CDR3. The chain uses TRDV1 and TRDJ1, with 8 bases lining up with TRDD3. CDR1 and CDR2 (germline): TSWWSYY, QGS. The CDR3 consists of 24 residues. In DNA, the CDR3 is TGCGCTCTTGGGGAACTATCTCCTCACGTGGTTAGGGTATTTACTGGGGGCTGCACCGATAAACTCATCTTT. Its protein product is CALGELSPHVVRVFTGGCTDKLIF.

There are a few counts of this clone. Just one base apart from a much larger clone, this may be a read error. The sample carries other DNA sequences with the same CDR3. The V and J genes are TRDV2 and TRDJ2; TRDD3 matches 12 bases. This CDR3 has 17 residues. The germline V gene encodes CDR1 GEAIGNYY and CDR2 EKD. J gave up 3 bases and V 0 bases, and 4 bases lay outside the gene matches. Here the CDR3 reads CACDTVLGDTLTAQLFF. The DNA for the CDR3 is TGTGCCTGTGACACCGTACTGGGGGATACACTGACAGCACAACTCTTCTTT.

This clone showed up just a few times. This chain uses TRDV1 with TRDJ1, with 11 bases identical to TRDD3. Unmatched junction bases numbered 17, after V lost 1 base and J lost 1 base. CDR3 length: 21 residues. Germline CDR1 reads TSWWSYY; CDR2 reads QGS. CDR3 protein: CALGEPDLLGDKRSFTDKLIF. Written as DNA, the CDR3 is TGTGCTCTTGGGGAACCCGACTTACTGGGGGATAAGAGGTCGTTCACCGATAAACTCATCTTT.

The chain links TRDV1 to TRDJ1, with 9 bases matching TRDD3. The CDR3 sequence is 19 residues long. J gave up 3 bases and V 2 bases, and 16 bases lay outside the gene matches. Germline loops: CDR1 TSWWSYY, CDR2 QGS. The CDR3 DNA follows: TGTGCTCTTGGGGAAAGAAATTCGGTCGGAGGGGATACGCCCGATAAACTCATCTTT. This sequence encodes CALGERNSVGGDTPDKLIF.

This clone was observed once. A much larger clone differs by one base, so this may be a read error. This chain connects TRDV1 to TRDJ1, with 9 bases that match TRDD3. CDR3 length equals 14 residues. Germline loops: CDR1 TSWWSYY, CDR2 QGS. The CDR3 nucleotides are TGTGCTCTTGGGGAGCACTGGGGGAGACATAAAGTCATCTTT. Translated: CALGEHWGRHKVIF.

There are a few counts of this clone. This may come from a read error, since a much larger clone is one base off. This sequence joins TRDV2 and TRDJ1; tentatively, D is TRDD3 (6 bases). The germline V gene has CDR1 GEAIGNYY and CDR2 EKD. The CDR3 runs 20 residues. V lost 3 bases and J lost 0, with 28 bases in between. The chain's CDR3 is CACDGGVTGTWDFYTDKLIF. CDR3 nucleotides: TGTGCCTGTGACGGGGGGGTCACTGGGACATGGGATTTTTACACCGATAAACTCATCTTT.

This clone was detected only a few times. The chain uses TRDV1 and TRDJ1, with D uncertain. V lost 0 bases, J lost 2 bases, and 13 bases lay in between. From germline, CDR1 is TSWWSYY and CDR2 QGS. CDR3 size: 16 residues. The CDR3 DNA is TGTGCTCTTGGGGAACTCCCCCCGACCGGGACCGATAAACTCATCTTT. Its translation: CALGELPPTGTDKLIF.

This clone has only a few counts. The sample contains more than one DNA sequence encoding this CDR3. V gene TRDV1 combines with J gene TRDJ1; the match to TRDD3 covers 12 bases. The CDR3 is 22 amino acids. Germline V gene lookup returns CDR1 TSWWSYY and CDR2 QGS. Losses at the gene ends were 0 bases for V and 8 bases for J; bases not matched to a gene: 25. This CDR3 reads CALGELELRGTCTGGYRGKLIF. The CDR3, as DNA: TGTGCTCTTGGGGAACTCGAACTACGCGGCACTTGTACTGGGGGATACAGGGGGAAACTCATCTTT.

Note on this clone: A much larger clone is a single base away; this may be a read error. The J gene is TRDJ1, the V gene TRDV1; 12 nucleotides agree with TRDD3. Germline V gives CDR1 TSWWSYY, CDR2 QGS. The CDR3 sequence is 14 residues long. The CDR3 is CALGQHWGIHKVIF. The CDR3 DNA reads as TGTGCTCTTGGGCAGCACTGGGGGATACATAAAGTCATCTTT.

The J gene is TRDJ1, the V gene TRDV1; maybe TRDD3 (5 bases). The CDR3 consists of 21 residues. Germline values: CDR1 TSWWSYY, CDR2 QGS. Trimming took 2 bases from V and 0 from J, leaving 28 bases between them. CDR3 sequence reads: CALGEWPGGGGAKRNTDKLIF. Here the CDR3 DNA reads TGTGCTCTTGGGGAATGGCCCGGAGGGGGGGGGGCCAAACGTAACACCGATAAACTCATCTTT.

This chain links TRDV1 with TRDJ1; 12 bases are a match to TRDD3. CDR1 is TSWWSYY and CDR2 is QGS in the germline V gene. This CDR3 is 21 amino acids long. The trim removed 5 bases at V and 0 bases at J, leaving 19 bases unmatched. The CDR3 DNA reads TGTGCTCTTGGGTATACTAACTGGGGGATACCTACTTCGTCTTACACCGATAAACTCATCTTT. Amino acids: CALGYTNWGIPTSSYTDKLIF.

This clone was seen only a few times. V gene TRDV1 combines with J gene TRDJ1; TRDD3 aligns across 7 bases. V was pared by 0 bases and J by 1 base, with 32 bases of the junction left unmatched. Looked up from germline, CDR1 is TSWWSYY and CDR2 is QGS. This CDR3 has 25 amino acids. This CDR3 is CALGELSRGGRRDTLVMGSTDKLIF. The CDR3 bases are TGTGCTCTTGGGGAACTAAGTAGAGGCGGAAGGAGGGATACCTTAGTCATGGGTAGCACCGATAAACTCATCTTT.